A few counts support the clone carrying this TCR beta chain. Its matching antigen is unknown. The assay was immunoSEQ multiplex PCR, and TCRdb's table has in-frame clones only and misses some. Of 75,000 to 100,000 clones listed, more than 75% are singletons. The data stem from a study of T cell responses to AZD1222 COVID-19 vaccine. Whole-study findings and limits: The donor group comprised mostly white British people and more females; the analysis possibly underestimated clonal diversity.

This CDR3 is 17 amino acids long. The V gene's germline CDR1 is MNHEY and CDR2 SVGEGT. The V end lost 2 bases, the J end lost 1 base, and 17 bases lay between the germline ends. The sequence was collected from an adult in good health. The rearrangement joins TRBV6-2 or TRBV6-3 to TRBJ1-2, with a tentative D call TRBD1 (6 bases). Sample: peripheral blood, taken on day 0 of AZD1222 vaccination. CDR3 amino acids: CASSYKAQGGLNYGYTF. In nucleotides, the CDR3 is TGTGCCAGCAGTTACAAGGCACAAGGGGGACTTAACTATGGCTACACCTTC.